The T cell receptor (beta chain) under discussion was sequenced for a study of T cell changes during pregnancy in multiple sclerosis. The ends were cut back, 0 bases at V and 5 bases at J, with 18 bases in the middle. CDR3 length equals 17 residues. Germline V gives CDR1 SGDLS, CDR2 YYNGEE. Clones were read by immunoSEQ multiplex PCR, and TCRdb kept only the in-frame ones, dropping some. This table holds about 29,000 clones, 89% found once. The sample in question was CD8+ T cells from peripheral blood mononuclear cells, obtained after pregnancy. The chain is built from TRBV9 and TRBJ2-1; TRBD2 might be the D (5 bases). The origin of this receptor is a female donor with multiple sclerosis, enrolled in a pregnancy study. The CDR3 loop is CASSVGFGLAYDNEQFF. The CDR3 DNA sequence: TGTGCCAGCAGCGTAGGGTTCGGGCTAGCATACGACAATGAGCAGTTCTTC.